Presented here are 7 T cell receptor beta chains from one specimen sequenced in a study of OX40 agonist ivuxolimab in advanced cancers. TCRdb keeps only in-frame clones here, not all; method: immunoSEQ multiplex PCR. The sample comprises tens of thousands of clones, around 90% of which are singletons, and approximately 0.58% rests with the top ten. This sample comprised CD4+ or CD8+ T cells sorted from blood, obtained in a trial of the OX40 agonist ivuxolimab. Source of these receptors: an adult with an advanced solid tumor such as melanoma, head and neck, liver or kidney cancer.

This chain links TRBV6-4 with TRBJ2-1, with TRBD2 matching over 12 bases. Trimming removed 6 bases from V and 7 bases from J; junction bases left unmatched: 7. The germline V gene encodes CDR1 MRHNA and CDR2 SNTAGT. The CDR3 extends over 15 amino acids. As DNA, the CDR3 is TGTGCCAGCAGGAAGACTAGCGGGAGCGTAAATGAGCAGTTCTTC. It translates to CASRKTSGSVNEQFF.

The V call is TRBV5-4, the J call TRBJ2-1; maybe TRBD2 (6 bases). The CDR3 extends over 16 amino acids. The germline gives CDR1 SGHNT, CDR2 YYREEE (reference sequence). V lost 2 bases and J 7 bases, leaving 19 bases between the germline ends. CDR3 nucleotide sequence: TGTGCCAGCAGCTTCCCGGGGGTAGCGCGAGATAATGAGCAGTTCTTC. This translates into CASSFPGVARDNEQFF.

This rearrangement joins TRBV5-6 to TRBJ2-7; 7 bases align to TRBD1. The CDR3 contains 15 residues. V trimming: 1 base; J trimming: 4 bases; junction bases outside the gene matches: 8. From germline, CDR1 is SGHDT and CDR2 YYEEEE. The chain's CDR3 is CASSLQGDKEYEQYF. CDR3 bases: TGTGCCAGCAGCTTGCAGGGGGACAAGGAGTACGAGCAGTACTTC.

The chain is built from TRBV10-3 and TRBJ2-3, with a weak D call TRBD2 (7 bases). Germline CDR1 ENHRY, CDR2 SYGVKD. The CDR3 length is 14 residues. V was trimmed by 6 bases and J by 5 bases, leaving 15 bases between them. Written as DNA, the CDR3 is TGTGCCATCAGAGGGGGGAGGGCTGGAGATACGCAGTATTTT. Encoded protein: CAIRGGRAGDTQYF.

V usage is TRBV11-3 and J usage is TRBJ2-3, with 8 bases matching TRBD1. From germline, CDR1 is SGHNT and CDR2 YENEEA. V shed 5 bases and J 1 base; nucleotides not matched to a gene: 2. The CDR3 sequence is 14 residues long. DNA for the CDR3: TGTGCCAGCAGCCCGGGACAGGGCACAGATACGCAGTATTTT. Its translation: CASSPGQGTDTQYF.

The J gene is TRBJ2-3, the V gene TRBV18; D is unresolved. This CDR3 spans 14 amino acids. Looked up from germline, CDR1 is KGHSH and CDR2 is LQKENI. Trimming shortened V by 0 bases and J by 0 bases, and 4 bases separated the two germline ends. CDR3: CASSPPTSTDTQYF. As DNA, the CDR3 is TGTGCCAGCTCACCACCAACTAGCACAGATACGCAGTATTTT. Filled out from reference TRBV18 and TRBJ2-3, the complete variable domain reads NAGVMQNPRHLVRRRGQEARLRCSPMKGHSHVYWYRQLPEEGLKFMVYLQKENIIDESGMPKERFSAEFPKEGPSILRIQQVVRGDSAAYFCASSPPTSTDTQYFGPGTRLTVL.

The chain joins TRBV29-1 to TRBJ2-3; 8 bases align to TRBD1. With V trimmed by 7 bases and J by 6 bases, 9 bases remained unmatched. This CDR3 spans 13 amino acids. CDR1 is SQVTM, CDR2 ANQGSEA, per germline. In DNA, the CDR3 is TGCAGCGCCCAGCAGGGGGCTCCGGATACGCAGTATTTT. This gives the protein CSAQQGAPDTQYF.